This T cell receptor (beta chain) was sequenced during a study of blood T cell repertoires in COVID-19. Study in general: COVID-19 samples from acute and convalescent phases originated in the United States, Italy and Spain. T cells, B-cell-depleted T cells, or PBMCs supplied cDNA or gDNA.

Germline V gene lookup returns CDR1 MNHEY and CDR2 SMNVEV (reference sequence). The CDR3 runs to 15 residues. The ends lost 5 bases at V and 2 bases at J; junction bases unmatched: 5. Patients of the Seattle cohort, enrolled during active infection, were followed longitudinally. In the original analysis: Quantification of nucleated cells was approximated via reference gene primer amplification. Assay used: immunoSEQ multiplex PCR; TCRdb lists only in-frame clones, some missing. Clone size and the V and J calls come from that table; the DNA yielded D and trimming. The sample yields approximately 530,000 clones, about 89% seen once.

The genes are TRBV27 and TRBJ2-2; 7 bases line up with TRBD1. The source material was peripheral blood. The sequence came from a woman aged 45-60 years with COVID-19, enrolled during active disease. CDR3 nucleotide sequence: TGTGCCAGCAGTAGGACAGGTCCCAACACCGGGGAGCTGTTTTTT. Encoded protein: CASSRTGPNTGELFF.